What follows are 10 T cell receptor beta chains derived from one specimen sequenced in a study of blood T cells in healthy people across ages. A J-beta primer mix and a sample-barcoded 5' primer were used in a second PCR of roughly 7 to 12 cycles. A single record per CDR3 protein comes from TCRdb applying MiXCR to the 5' RACE reads. The sample holds about 590,000 distinct CDR3 sequences, 25% to 30% seen once. Source material: blood. These receptors were taken from a woman aged 80 or over in good health.

The chain carries TRBV19 and TRBJ2-5, with 7 nucleotides matching TRBD2. The CDR3 runs to 16 residues. V shed 0 bases, J shed 5 bases, and the junction held 9 bases outside the gene matches. Germline CDR1 is LNHDA and CDR2 is SQIVND (reference sequence). CDR3 sequence (DNA): TGTGCCAGTAGTATAGATGGGGCTAGCGGTGGGGAGACCCAGTACTTC. Residues: CASSIDGASGGETQYF. The full variable domain, its missing parts supplied by reference TRBV19 and TRBJ2-5, is DGGITQSPKYLFRKEGQNVTLSCEQNLNHDAMYWYRQDPGQGLRLIYYSQIVNDFQKGDIAEGYSVSREKKESFPLTVTSAQKNPTAFYLCASSIDGASGGETQYFGPGTRLLVL.

This clonotype was counted only a few times. V usage is TRBV2 and J usage is TRBJ2-7; TRBD1 might be the D (6 bases). The CDR3 runs to 12 residues. The germline V gene encodes CDR1 SNHLY and CDR2 FYNNEI. V was cut by 4 bases and J by 7 bases, with 11 bases left in between. This CDR3 is CASSGQDNEQYF. Written as DNA, the CDR3 is TGTGCCAGCAGTGGACAGGACAATGAGCAGTACTTC.

This clonotype was detected many times. The CDR3 region has the DNA TGCAGTGTAGGGGACAGCAACTATGGCTACACCTTC. This translates into CSVGDSNYGYTF. This chain joins TRBV20-1 and TRBJ1-2, with 7 nucleotides matching TRBD1. V dropped 7 bases and J dropped 2; count of bases not matched to a gene: 4. CDR1 and CDR2 from the germline V gene are DFQATT and SNEGSKA (reference sequence). The CDR3 runs to 12 residues.

This clonotype came up a few times. The V and J genes are TRBV9 and TRBJ1-3; the D gene is possibly TRBD1 (5 bases). V lost 1 base and J lost 4, with 9 bases in between. Germline CDR1 and CDR2: SGDLS and YYNGEE. This CDR3 has 14 amino acids. CDR3 DNA sequence: TGTGCCAGCAGCGTAACAGGCGAGGGAAACACCATATATTTT. Translation gives CASSVTGEGNTIYF. Full variable domain (rest looked up from reference TRBV9 and TRBJ1-3): DSGVTQTPKHLITATGQRVTLRCSPRSGDLSVYWYQQSLDQGLQFLIQYYNGEERAKGNILERFSAQQFPDLHSELNLSSLELGDSALYFCASSVTGEGNTIYFGEGSWLTVV.

This clonotype was found many times. CDR3 nucleotides: TGTGCCAGCACAGGGGAGAACACTGAAGCTTTCTTT. Translation: CASTGENTEAFF. The chain uses TRBV6-5 and TRBJ1-1; D possibly corresponds to TRBD1 (6 bases). Germline loops: CDR1 MNHEY, CDR2 SVGAGI. CDR3 length: 12 amino acids. V lost 7 bases and J 1 base, leaving 7 bases between the germline ends.

This clonotype was detected ten times or more. The V and J genes are TRBV7-9 and TRBJ2-1, with 9 nucleotides matching TRBD2. Germline V CDR1 and CDR2: SEHNR, FQNEAQ (reference sequence). CDR3 length: 16 residues. After removal of 5 bases from V and 5 bases from J, the junction contained 10 bases not matched to a gene. Written as DNA, the CDR3 is TGTGCCAGCAGCGAGAGCGGGGGGCTACTAAACAATGAGCAGTTCTTC. It is translated as CASSESGGLLNNEQFF.

In its sample, this clonotype was seen many times. This sequence joins TRBV3-1 and TRBJ2-7; tentatively, D is TRBD2 (5 bases). This CDR3 spans 14 amino acids. V was trimmed by 4 bases and J by 6 bases, leaving 16 bases between them. The germline V gene has CDR1 LGHDT and CDR2 YNNKEL (reference sequence). In DNA, the CDR3 is TGTGCCAGCAGCCCCTCTGACGGGGTAGGCGAGCAGTACTTC. Amino acids: CASSPSDGVGEQYF.

Many counts were recorded for this clonotype. The chain uses TRBV6-1 and TRBJ2-3, with 11 bases that match TRBD2. The CDR3 is made up of 18 amino acids. Germline V lookup: CDR1 MNHNS, CDR2 SASEGT. Trimming took 1 base from V and 3 from J; bases not matched to a gene: 9. CDR3 bases: TGTGCCAGCAGTGAAGGTTGGGGTAGCGGGGGGGCGACAGATACGCAGTATTTT. Translating it yields CASSEGWGSGGATDTQYF.

Remarks on this clonotype: At one of its ends the junction is not consistent with the germline gene, which may arise from a read error. This chain links TRBV30 with TRBJ2-3; 10 positions match TRBD2. This CDR3 spans 15 amino acids. Germline CDR1 and CDR2: GTSNPN and SVGIG (reference sequence). CDR3 nucleotides: TGTGCCTGGACCCCGGGACTAGCGAGAACAGATACGCAGGATTTT. Its protein is CAWTPGLARTDTQDF.

Only a few counts were recorded for this clonotype. An end of the junction differs from the germline gene, which may be a read error. The chain couples TRBV18 to TRBJ2-1; either TRBD1 or TRBD2 may fit D (6 bases each). CDR3 length: 18 amino acids. Per germline, CDR1 KGHSH and CDR2 LQKENI. CDR3 nucleotides: TGTGCCAGCTCCCCTTTTGGTCCCGGGGGCGGATTTTACAATGGGCAGTTCTTC. It translates to CASSPFGPGGGFYNGQFF. Full variable domain (missing parts from reference TRBV18 and TRBJ2-1): NAGVMQNPRHLVRRRGQEARLRCSPMKGHSHVYWYRQLPEEGLKFMVYLQKENIIDESGMPKERFSAEFPKEGPSILRIQQVVRGDSAAYFCASSPFGPGGGFYNGQFFGPGTRLTVL.